The subject of this entry is one T cell receptor beta chain. Its antigen is still unknown. There are no base qualities to consult, and no much larger clone falls within one base. Spanning cysteine to phenylalanine, the CDR3 consists of 16 amino acids. The kept DNA is CDR3 alone, 48 bases in frame from the first base. The germline V gene specifies MGHRA as CDR1 and YSYEKL as CDR2. V lost 3 bases and J lost 4 bases; the stretch between them is 18 bases long. The data are from a study. Sequencing instrument: Illumina MiSeq. Through fastp at Q25 and MiXCR, TCRdb rebuilt clones from the public reads, retaining in-frame beta chains. Records with the same CDR3 protein are collapsed into one entry carrying the most frequent genes and DNA. In all, the sample holds some 4,500 distinct CDR3 sequences, and 8.1% of those were seen once. Roughly 8.7% of the sample belongs to the ten largest clones.

Recombination joined TRBV4-1 with TRBJ1-2; 5 matching bases give a weak D call of TRBD1. This TCR was recovered from a human donor with rheumatoid arthritis. The specimen was CD4+ T cells from synovial fluid. The bases are TGCGCCAGCAGCCACCAGGCGGGGGAGCCGACCTATGGCTACACCTTC. It encodes CASSHQAGEPTYGYTF.